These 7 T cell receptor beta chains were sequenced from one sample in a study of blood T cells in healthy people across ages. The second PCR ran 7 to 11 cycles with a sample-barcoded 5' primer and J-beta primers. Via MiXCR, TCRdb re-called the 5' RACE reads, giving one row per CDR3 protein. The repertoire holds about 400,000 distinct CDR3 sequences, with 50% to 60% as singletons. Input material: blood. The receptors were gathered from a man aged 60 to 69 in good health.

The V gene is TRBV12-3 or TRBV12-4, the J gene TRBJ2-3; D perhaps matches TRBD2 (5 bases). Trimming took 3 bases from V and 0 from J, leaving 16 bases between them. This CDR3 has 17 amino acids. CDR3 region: CASSFLGSRSSTDTQYF. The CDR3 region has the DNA TGTGCCAGCAGTTTTTTGGGGAGTCGGTCCAGCACAGATACGCAGTATTTT.

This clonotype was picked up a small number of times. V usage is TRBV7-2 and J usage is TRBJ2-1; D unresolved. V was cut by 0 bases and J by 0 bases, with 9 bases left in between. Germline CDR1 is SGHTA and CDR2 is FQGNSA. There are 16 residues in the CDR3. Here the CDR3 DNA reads TGTGCCAGCAGCTTAGCGGCTAGTTCCTCCTACAATGAGCAGTTCTTC. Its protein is CASSLAASSSYNEQFF.

The CDR3 loop is CASSEVRADTQYF. CDR3 in DNA: TGTGCCAGCAGTGAAGTGCGGGCGGATACGCAGTATTTT. The chain couples TRBV6-1 to TRBJ2-3; the D gene is possibly TRBD2 (5 bases). The CDR3 loop spans 13 amino acids. V was trimmed by 1 base and J by 6 bases, leaving 8 bases between them. Looked up from germline, CDR1 is MNHNS and CDR2 is SASEGT.

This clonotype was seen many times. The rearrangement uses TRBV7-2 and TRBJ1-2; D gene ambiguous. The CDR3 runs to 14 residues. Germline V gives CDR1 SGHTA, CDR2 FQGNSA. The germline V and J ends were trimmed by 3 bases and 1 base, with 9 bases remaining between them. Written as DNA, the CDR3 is TGTGCCAGCAGCTTCGGAACAGTTAACTATGGCTACACCTTC. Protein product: CASSFGTVNYGYTF.

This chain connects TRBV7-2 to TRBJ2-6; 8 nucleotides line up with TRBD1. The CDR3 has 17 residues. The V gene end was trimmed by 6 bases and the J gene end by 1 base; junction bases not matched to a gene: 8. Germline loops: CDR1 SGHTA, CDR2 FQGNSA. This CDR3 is CASSWTGKVSGANVLTF. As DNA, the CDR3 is TGTGCCAGCAGTTGGACAGGGAAGGTGTCTGGGGCCAACGTCCTGACTTTC.

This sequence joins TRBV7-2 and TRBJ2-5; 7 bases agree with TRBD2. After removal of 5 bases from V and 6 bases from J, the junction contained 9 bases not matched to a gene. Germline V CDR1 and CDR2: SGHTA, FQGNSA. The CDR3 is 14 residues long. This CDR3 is CASSPRRAGQTQYF. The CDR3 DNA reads TGTGCCAGCAGCCCCCGGCGAGCGGGACAGACCCAGTACTTC.

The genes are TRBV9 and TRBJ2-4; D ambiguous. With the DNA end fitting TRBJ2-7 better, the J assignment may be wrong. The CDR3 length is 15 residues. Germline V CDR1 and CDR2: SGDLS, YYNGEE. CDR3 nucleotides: TGTGCCAGCAGCGTAGGAGCCCCTGGGCCCTACGAGCAGTACTTC. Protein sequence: CASSVGAPGPYEQYF.